The 16 T cell receptor beta chains listed next were all sequenced from one sample in a study of cytomegalovirus exposure and HLA in healthy donors (dated by TCRdb to about 2017). The library relied on the immunoSEQ multiplex PCR assay. A mixture of 60 forward primers for TCR Vbeta segments and 13 reverse primers for TCR Jbeta segments was used in the multiplex PCR. Imported from immuneACCESS, the table was reduced by TCRdb to in-frame sequences with V and J called. These copies leave out some clones; in studies compared against another copy, an unresolved V gene accounts for under half, and the cause of the remainder is not known. The sample table records over 150,000 clones; approximately 77% of these occur just once. The top ten clones comprise 7.4% of the sample. The sample was PBMCs. The receptor set was obtained from a male donor in good health and CMV-seropositive.

This sequence joins TRBV6-1 and TRBJ1-2, with 9 bases aligning to TRBD1. The CDR3 sequence is 14 residues long. The germline gives CDR1 MNHNS, CDR2 SASEGT. Losses at the gene ends were 5 bases for V and 3 bases for J; bases not matched to a gene: 4. CDR3 sequence: CASSMGQGYYGYTF. CDR3 DNA sequence: TGTGCCAGCAGTATGGGACAGGGCTACTATGGCTACACCTTC.

J is TRBJ2-1 and V is TRBV18, with D possibly TRBD2 on 6 matching bases. The CDR3 consists of 14 residues. V lost 0 bases, J lost 15 bases, and 18 bases lay in between. Germline loops: CDR1 KGHSH, CDR2 LQKENI. The chain's CDR3 is CASSPPYQTGDPFF. CDR3 DNA: TGTGCCAGCTCACCACCGTACCAGACGGGGGATCCGTTCTTC.

J is TRBJ1-5 and V is TRBV7-2, with 8 bases lining up with TRBD1. V shed 6 bases and J 6 bases; nucleotides not matched to a gene: 7. The V gene's germline CDR1 is SGHTA and CDR2 FQGNSA. The CDR3 spans 14 residues. The CDR3 spells CASRPSGGSQPQHF. CDR3 nucleotide sequence: TGTGCCAGCAGGCCCTCAGGGGGCAGTCAGCCCCAGCATTTT.

This clone occurred once. The chain links TRBV18 to TRBJ2-5; 10 nucleotides align to TRBD1. Looked up from germline, CDR1 is KGHSH and CDR2 is LQKENI. The CDR3 is 18 residues long. The junction had 9 bases not matched to a gene; V was cut back by 2 bases and J by 0 bases. The CDR3: CASSPYFGDRGDQETQYF. The CDR3 nucleotides are TGTGCCAGCTCACCATACTTCGGGGACAGGGGAGACCAAGAGACCCAGTACTTC.

Only one count was recorded for this clone. V gene TRBV9 combines with J gene TRBJ1-4, with 11 bases lining up with TRBD1. The trim removed 3 bases at V and 6 bases at J, leaving 10 bases unmatched. Germline assignment: CDR1 SGDLS and CDR2 YYNGEE. CDR3 size: 17 residues. CDR3 sequence reads: CASSAGQGGTRDEKLFF. The CDR3 bases are TGTGCCAGCAGCGCGGGACAGGGGGGGACAAGGGATGAAAAACTGTTTTTT.

Concerning this clone: The junction does not match germline at one end; this may be a read error. The chain has TRBV5-1 and TRBJ1-6; 7 bases agree with TRBD1. The CDR3 spans 15 residues. CDR1 and CDR2 from the germline V gene are SGHRS and YFSETQ. The CDR3 is CASRLDRFGGSPLHF. The CDR3 nucleotides read TGCGCCAGCCGCTTGGACAGGTTTGGGGGGTCACCCCTCCACTTT.

The chain joins TRBV5-1 to TRBJ2-5, with a tentative D call TRBD2 (6 bases). Germline CDR1 is SGHRS and CDR2 is YFSETQ. The CDR3 spans 16 residues. Trimming left V 4 bases short and J 4 bases short, with 20 bases between. CDR3 in amino acids: CASSPGRGIGGETQYF. The CDR3 nucleotides read TGCGCCAGCAGCCCAGGTCGGGGGATTGGCGGAGAGACCCAGTACTTC.

CDR3 protein: CASSWRQLLGEQYF. In DNA form, the CDR3 reads TGCGCCAGCAGCTGGAGGCAGCTCCTGGGCGAGCAGTACTTC. V usage is TRBV5-1 and J usage is TRBJ2-7; tentative D call: TRBD2 (5 bases). Germline V gene sequence: CDR1 SGHRS, CDR2 YFSETQ. The CDR3 has 14 amino acids. V was cut by 3 bases and J by 6 bases, with 16 bases left in between.

A few counts support this clone. V is TRBV6-1 and J is TRBJ1-1, with D possibly TRBD1 on 6 matching bases. The CDR3 length is 14 residues. The V end lost 6 bases, the J end lost 4 bases, and 15 bases lay between the germline ends. Germline CDR1 reads MNHNS; CDR2 reads SASEGT. CDR3 bases: TGTGCCAGCAGGTCACAGGGTGTGGGCACTGAAGCTTTCTTT. Its protein is CASRSQGVGTEAFF.

The table lists this clone with a count of one. The chain has TRBV11-2 and TRBJ1-1; D possibly corresponds to TRBD1 (5 bases). V was clipped by 3 bases and J by 7 bases, with 12 bases between them. Germline V gene lookup returns CDR1 SGHAT and CDR2 FQNNGV. There are 13 residues in the CDR3. CDR3 nucleotides: TGTGCCAGCAGCTTGGGGGGGAGGAATGAAGCTTTCTTT. Amino acid sequence: CASSLGGRNEAFF.

This clone was detected only a few times. The rearrangement links TRBV6-6 to TRBJ1-5, with TRBD1 matching over 8 bases. The CDR3 consists of 16 residues. From germline, CDR1 is MNHNY and CDR2 SVGAGI (reference sequence). V was clipped by 2 bases and J by 7 bases; unmatched bases: 10. The CDR3 bases are TGTGCCAGCAGTTACCCGACAGGGGTAGTGGGGCAGCCCCAGCATTTT. It encodes CASSYPTGVVGQPQHF.

This chain connects TRBV5-1 to TRBJ2-7, with D maybe TRBD2 (7 bases). This CDR3 spans 15 amino acids. The ends were cut back, 2 bases at V and 1 base at J, with 13 bases in the middle. The germline V gene encodes CDR1 SGHRS and CDR2 YFSETQ. CDR3 DNA: TGCGCCAGCAGCTTCGCACAGGGACTATCCTACGAGCAGTACTTC. Protein sequence: CASSFAQGLSYEQYF.

The chain has TRBV27 and TRBJ1-2, with 8 bases that match TRBD1. Trimming cost V 4 bases and J 5 bases; bases outside gene matches: 9. The CDR3 is made up of 15 amino acids. Germline-derived CDR1 and CDR2 are MNHEY and SMNVEV (reference sequence). The DNA for the CDR3 is TGTGCCAGCAGTTGGTCAGGGGGCAGCCCGTATGGCTACACCTTC. It is translated as CASSWSGGSPYGYTF.

The genes are TRBV5-4 and TRBJ1-1, with D unclear. The CDR3 spans 15 residues. The germline gives CDR1 SGHNT, CDR2 YYREEE (reference sequence). Deletions cut 3 bases from V and 1 base from J, with 13 bases between. CDR3 sequence: CASSYVQEGNTEAFF. CDR3 nucleotide sequence: TGTGCCAGCAGCTATGTTCAGGAGGGGAACACTGAAGCTTTCTTT.

V gene TRBV5-1 combines with J gene TRBJ2-5, with D possibly matching TRBD1 (6 bases). The better agreement between TRBJ2-7 and the DNA end casts doubt on the J call. Germline CDR1 SGHRS, CDR2 YFSETQ. The CDR3 extends over 12 amino acids. CDR3 coding DNA: TGCGCCAGCAGCTTAACAGGGCCCGAGCAGTACTTC. It translates to CASSLTGPEQYF.

The chain couples TRBV6-1 to TRBJ2-7, with D maybe TRBD1 (6 bases). The CDR3 is 15 residues long. Germline loops: CDR1 MNHNS, CDR2 SASEGT. The V end was cut by 6 bases, the J end by 1 base, with 16 bases between. CDR3 DNA: TGTGCCAGCAGGACCATTAACACAGGGTCCTACGAGCAGTACTTC. Protein sequence: CASRTINTGSYEQYF.